This TCR beta chain came from a study of blood T cell repertoires in COVID-19. The length of the CDR3 is 13 residues. The V end lost 5 bases, the J end lost 8 bases, and 14 bases lay between the germline ends. Per the germline V gene, CDR1 is SGDLS and CDR2 is YYNGEE. This clone was found once. Libraries were prepared by immunoSEQ multiplex PCR; TCRdb keeps only in-frame clonotypes and omits some of them. The sample lists some 400,000 clones; 87% were seen once. The chain has TRBV9 and TRBJ1-5; D is uncertain. Input material: PBMCs or T cells enriched from blood (not recorded which). This TCR was recovered from a man aged 30 to 45 who had recovered from COVID-19. The CDR3 spells CASSPGSLEPQHF. CDR3 DNA sequence: TGTGCCAGCAGTCCCGGGTCCCTGGAGCCCCAGCATTTT. Full variable domain (outside the CDR3, taken from reference TRBV9 and TRBJ1-5): DSGVTQTPKHLITATGQRVTLRCSPRSGDLSVYWYQQSLDQGLQFLIQYYNGEERAKGNILERFSAQQFPDLHSELNLSSLELGDSALYFCASSPGSLEPQHFGDGTRLSIL.